Sequencing of this T cell receptor (beta chain) was carried out in a study of T cell repertoires in cytomegalovirus infection. The overall study: CMV infection plus the matching HLA type was flagged by public TCR beta signatures.

A word on this clonotype: What it recognizes is unknown.

TCRdb fed the reads into MiXCR, producing one record per CDR3 protein. The sample lists some 450,000 distinct CDR3 sequences; approximately 33% were seen once. Study-wide points: Identification of carriers of CMV plus the relevant HLA was performed using cumulative public TCR beta family frequency. CMV-specific TCR beta clonotypes restricted by HLA-C were the ones dominating the ex vivo response.

Germline assignment: CDR1 DFQATT and CDR2 SNEGSKA (reference sequence). V shed 3 bases and J shed 3 bases, with 15 bases lying between them. This CDR3 has 15 residues. Sequences were obtained from PBMCs. This receptor was taken from a human donor in good health (CMV status not recorded). Some clones in this sample may be carry-over from other donors' samples. This sequence joins TRBV20-1 and TRBJ1-5; D may be TRBD1 (6 bases). The CDR3 sequence is CSASFTGTNNQPQHF. CDR3 sequence (DNA): TGCAGTGCTAGTTTTACCGGGACAAACAATCAGCCCCAGCATTTT.